A single T cell receptor (beta chain) is shown here with its context. Its antigen is unidentified. Clones were sequenced by immunoSEQ multiplex PCR, and TCRdb holds only the in-frame ones, with some missing. The sample shows tens of thousands of clones, 87% of them seen only once. The data derive from a study of OX40 agonist ivuxolimab in advanced cancers. Study summary: Treatment of patients was with ivuxolimab, an agonistic anti-OX40 (CD134) antibody. Melanoma, hepatocellular carcinoma, head and neck or renal cell cancer occurred in dose-escalation patients. Whole-study results and caveats: Low levels of normalized T-cell clonal expansion also appeared in some nonresponders.

At baseline, cycle 4 day 1, and cycle 7 day 1, blood was sampled. Per the germline V gene, CDR1 is SGHVS and CDR2 is FQNEAQ. Trimming took 7 bases from V and 2 from J; bases not matched to a gene: 6. The CDR3 covers 15 residues. This chain joins TRBV7-8 and TRBJ2-5; 11 bases map to TRBD2. Sequenced material: CD4+ or CD8+ T cells sorted from blood, taken in a trial of the OX40 agonist ivuxolimab. The clonotype originates from an adult with an advanced solid tumor such as melanoma, head and neck, liver or kidney cancer. The DNA for the CDR3 is TGTGCCAGCACCGTAGCGGGGGGGCGTCAAGAGACCCAGTACTTC. Encoded protein: CASTVAGGRQETQYF. Full variable domain (outside the CDR3, taken from reference TRBV7-8 and TRBJ2-5): GAGVSQSPRYKVAKRGQDVALRCDPISGHVSLFWYQQALGQGPEFLTYFQNEAQLDKSGLPSDRFFAERPEGSVSTLKIQRTQQEDSAVYLCASTVAGGRQETQYFGPGTRLLVL.